One and the same sample provided the 29 T cell receptor beta chains below, sequenced in a study of vaccination and CD4 T cells after COVID-19. No antigen has been identified for these receptors. Documented treatment: roughly nine-day PBMC culture with coronavirus spike peptide pools or control peptides (ViraFEST assay). Sequenced with the Oncomine TCR Beta short-read assay was DNA taken from cultured CD4+ T cells. Via MiXCR, TCRdb re-called the PCR reads, giving one row per CDR3 protein. The repertoire includes over 14,000 distinct CDR3 sequences, approximately 33% of them detected once, and 10% sits in the top ten. Material: CD4+ T cells from blood, cultured in vitro, obtained after SARS-CoV-2 vaccination. The receptors were sampled from a human donor who had recovered from COVID-19.

The V call is TRBV29-1, the J call TRBJ1-2; weak D call: TRBD1 (6 bases). V was cut by 3 bases and J by 7 bases, with 12 bases left in between. CDR3 length: 12 residues. Germline CDR1 reads SQVTM; CDR2 reads ANQGSEA. CDR3 nucleotides: TGCAGCGTTGATTTCCCCAGGGGTGGCTACACCTTC. Translating it yields CSVDFPRGGYTF.

In its sample, this clonotype was seen a few times. As DNA, the CDR3 is TGTGCCAGCAGATACAGGGGAAGGAATGGCTACACCTTC. Translation: CASRYRGRNGYTF. The chain is built from TRBV2 and TRBJ1-2, with 7 bases identical to TRBD1. From germline, CDR1 is SNHLY and CDR2 FYNNEI. J gave up 6 bases and V 6 bases, and 7 bases lay outside the gene matches. This CDR3 comprises 13 residues.

This rearrangement joins TRBV20-1 to TRBJ1-6; 8 nucleotides align to TRBD1. The germline V gene has CDR1 DFQATT and CDR2 SNEGSKA (reference sequence). The CDR3 extends over 15 amino acids. V was clipped by 2 bases and J by 4 bases; unmatched bases: 4. DNA of the CDR3: TGCAGTGCTAGAACCGGGACAGGATATAATTCACCCCTCCACTTT. Its protein is CSARTGTGYNSPLHF.

This clonotype was seen a few times. This chain joins TRBV20-1 and TRBJ2-3, with a weak D call TRBD1 (6 bases). The CDR3 length is 13 residues. The V end lost 6 bases, the J end lost 1 base, and 11 bases lay between the germline ends. Germline CDR1 reads DFQATT; CDR2 reads SNEGSKA (reference sequence). The CDR3 region is CSAGTRGTDTQYF. The CDR3 nucleotides read TGCAGTGCGGGGACACGAGGCACAGATACGCAGTATTTT.

By sample fraction, this clonotype is medium-sized. The CDR3 protein is CASSLQALNTEAFF. The CDR3 DNA is TGTGCCAGCAGCTTACAGGCACTGAACACTGAAGCTTTCTTT. The J gene is TRBJ1-1, the V gene TRBV7-2, with no clear D. The V gene's germline CDR1 is SGHTA and CDR2 FQGNSA. The CDR3 totals 14 residues. V lost 2 bases and J 0 bases, leaving 7 bases between the germline ends.

The V gene is TRBV5-4, the J gene TRBJ2-3; 14 bases are a match to TRBD2. There are 16 residues in the CDR3. Trimming cost V 1 base and J 9 bases; bases outside gene matches: 7. CDR1 is SGHNT, CDR2 YYREEE, per germline (reference sequence). CDR3: CASSLSGLAGVRTQYF. DNA of the CDR3: TGTGCCAGCAGCTTGTCGGGACTAGCGGGAGTAAGGACGCAGTATTTT.

As regards this clonotype: A much bigger clone sits one base away, suggesting this may be a read error. V is TRBV5-6 and J is TRBJ2-5, with 8 bases lining up with TRBD2. Germline assignment: CDR1 SGHDT and CDR2 YYEEEE. The CDR3 totals 14 residues. Trimming cost V 6 bases and J 4 bases; bases outside gene matches: 8. CDR3 sequence: CASTLGGGPETQYF. The DNA for the CDR3 is TGTGCCAGCACCCTCGGGGGGGGCCCAGAGACCCAGTACTTC.

This clonotype was detected only a few times. CDR3 sequence: CASSPNAGGSYGYTF. The CDR3 nucleotides are TGTGCCAGCTCACCGAATGCAGGGGGCTCCTATGGCTACACCTTC. The chain links TRBV18 to TRBJ1-2, with TRBD1 identical over 8 bases. This CDR3 is 15 amino acids long. V shed 3 bases, J shed 4 bases, and the junction held 7 bases outside the gene matches. CDR1 is KGHSH and CDR2 is LQKENI in the germline V gene.

The genes are TRBV18 and TRBJ2-3, with D unresolved. CDR1 is KGHSH and CDR2 is LQKENI in the germline V gene. The CDR3 is made up of 13 amino acids. Trimming removed 4 bases at V and 0 bases at J, with 5 bases between. The CDR3 DNA follows: TGTGCCAGCTCACAGGACAGCACAGATACGCAGTATTTT. This codes for CASSQDSTDTQYF.

The sample holds a few counts of this clonotype. The genes are TRBV6-1 and TRBJ2-3; 7 bases map to TRBD2. The CDR3 runs to 12 residues. Trimming cost V 8 bases and J 10 bases; bases outside gene matches: 9. CDR1 is MNHNS and CDR2 is SASEGT in the germline V gene. The CDR3 loop is CASGRTGGAQYF. The CDR3 DNA reads TGTGCCAGCGGAAGGACGGGGGGAGCGCAGTATTTT.

This clonotype was observed a handful of times. The chain combines TRBV7-2 with TRBJ1-1, with TRBD1 matching over 11 bases. The CDR3 contains 18 residues. Germline V lookup: CDR1 SGHTA, CDR2 FQGNSA. Trimming removed 5 bases from V and 5 bases from J; junction bases left unmatched: 16. The CDR3 loop reads CASSGHRGDRGRGTEAFF. Here the CDR3 DNA reads TGTGCCAGCAGCGGGCACCGTGGGGACAGGGGGAGAGGAACTGAAGCTTTCTTT.

The chain recombines TRBV28 with TRBJ2-3; D unresolved. Germline V gene lookup returns CDR1 MDHEN and CDR2 SYDVKM. Deletions cut 0 bases from V and 7 bases from J, with 5 bases between. This CDR3 has 12 amino acids. The CDR3 nucleotides are TGTGCCAGCAGTTTATGGCTAAATACGCAGTATTTT. The encoded protein is CASSLWLNTQYF. The whole variable domain, remainder taken from reference TRBV28 and TRBJ2-3, is DVKVTQSSRYLVKRTGEKVFLECVQDMDHENMFWYRQDPGLGLRLIYFSYDVKMKEKGDIPEGYSVSREKKERFSLILESASTNQTSMYLCASSLWLNTQYFGPGTRLTVL.

There are a few counts of this clonotype. The chain links TRBV20-1 to TRBJ1-2, with 9 bases fitting TRBD1. Germline CDR1 reads DFQATT; CDR2 reads SNEGSKA (reference sequence). The CDR3 covers 14 residues. V trimming: 2 bases; J trimming: 6 bases; junction bases outside the gene matches: 7. CDR3 coding DNA: TGCAGTGCTAGAAGGGACAGGGAGGTCAATGGCTACACCTTC. Encoded protein: CSARRDREVNGYTF.

The chain uses TRBV18 and TRBJ2-6, with 8 nucleotides matching TRBD2. V dropped 0 bases and J dropped 3; count of bases not matched to a gene: 7. The CDR3 consists of 18 residues. Per the germline V gene, CDR1 is KGHSH and CDR2 is LQKENI. The CDR3 loop is CASSPPNGGGLGANVLTF. CDR3 coding DNA: TGTGCCAGCTCACCACCAAACGGCGGGGGGCTTGGGGCCAACGTCCTGACTTTC.

This clonotype was observed a few times. The chain is built from TRBV19 and TRBJ2-3; 7 nucleotides match TRBD1. V was clipped by 1 base and J by 1 base; unmatched bases: 8. The CDR3 extends over 17 amino acids. CDR1 and CDR2 (germline): LNHDA, SQIVND (reference sequence). CDR3 coding DNA: TGTGCCAGTAGTATAGGTACAGGGGACGGTGGCACAGATACGCAGTATTTT. Encoded protein: CASSIGTGDGGTDTQYF. Full variable domain (missing parts from reference TRBV19 and TRBJ2-3): DGGITQSPKYLFRKEGQNVTLSCEQNLNHDAMYWYRQDPGQGLRLIYYSQIVNDFQKGDIAEGYSVSREKKESFPLTVTSAQKNPTAFYLCASSIGTGDGGTDTQYFGPGTRLTVL.

The chain employs TRBV19 and TRBJ1-1, with a possible D match to TRBD1 (5 bases). The germline V and J ends were trimmed by 10 bases and 7 bases, with 25 bases remaining between them. CDR1 is LNHDA and CDR2 is SQIVND in the germline V gene (reference sequence). This CDR3 has 15 amino acids. CDR3 amino acids: CATQYKTGTLIEAFF. CDR3 bases: TGTGCCACACAATACAAAACCGGGACGCTTATTGAAGCTTTCTTT.

The genes are TRBV19 and TRBJ2-5, with D hard to call. The germline V gene encodes CDR1 LNHDA and CDR2 SQIVND (reference sequence). This CDR3 is 14 amino acids long. Trimming removed 5 bases from V and 2 bases from J, with 12 bases in between. The DNA for the CDR3 is TGTGCCAGTAGTCCCCGTGGTCTACAAGAGACCCAGTACTTC. The encoded protein is CASSPRGLQETQYF.

Only a few counts were recorded for this clonotype. V is TRBV20-1 and J is TRBJ2-3, with 7 positions matching TRBD2. V dropped 5 bases and J dropped 4; count of bases not matched to a gene: 0. Per the germline V gene, CDR1 is DFQATT and CDR2 is SNEGSKA (reference sequence). This CDR3 has 11 residues. The CDR3 DNA is TGCAGTGCTGGACTAGCAGATACGCAGTATTTT. Translating it yields CSAGLADTQYF.

This chain links TRBV20-1 with TRBJ2-1, with TRBD1 matching 9 bases. V dropped 0 bases and J dropped 12; count of bases not matched to a gene: 6. CDR1 and CDR2 from the germline V gene are DFQATT and SNEGSKA (reference sequence). The CDR3 totals 13 residues. CDR3 region: CSARDTGGQVQFF. CDR3 in DNA: TGCAGTGCTAGAGATACAGGGGGCCAGGTGCAGTTCTTC.

This clonotype is categorized as medium-sized. This chain uses TRBV6-5 with TRBJ2-3, with D uncertain. The CDR3 is 15 amino acids. V was cut by 4 bases and J by 3 bases, with 14 bases left in between. The V gene's germline CDR1 is MNHEY and CDR2 SVGAGI. The DNA of the CDR3 is TGTGCCAGCAGTTCGTCACTCGAGAGAACAGATACGCAGTATTTT. Translated, it gives CASSSSLERTDTQYF.

The gene calls are TRBV4-3 and TRBJ2-1, with 8 bases fitting TRBD2. The CDR3 covers 14 residues. Germline V lookup: CDR1 LGHNA, CDR2 YSLEER. V lost 1 base, J lost 10 bases, and 6 bases stayed unmatched. CDR3 loop: CASSQVIAGGEQFF. The CDR3 coding sequence is TGCGCCAGCAGCCAAGTTATTGCGGGAGGCGAGCAGTTCTTC.

This clonotype was detected only a few times. The chain recombines TRBV6-5 with TRBJ1-6; no clear D. The V and J ends lost 2 bases and 6 bases respectively, with 11 bases between them. Germline assignment: CDR1 MNHEY and CDR2 SVGAGI. The CDR3 is 15 residues long. This chain's CDR3 is CASSYLGFLNSPLHF. In DNA, the CDR3 is TGTGCCAGCAGTTACCTAGGCTTCCTTAATTCACCCCTCCACTTT.

CDR3 bases: TGTGCCTGGAGTGTGCCGGGGAACCCCTGGACCTTC. As protein: CAWSVPGNPWTF. The chain links TRBV30 to TRBJ1-2; no clear D. The V end lost 0 bases, the J end lost 14 bases, and 16 bases lay between the germline ends. The length of the CDR3 is 12 residues. Germline V CDR1 and CDR2: GTSNPN, SVGIG (reference sequence). Full variable domain (missing parts from reference TRBV30 and TRBJ1-2): SQTIHQWPATLVQPVGSPLSLECTVEGTSNPNLYWYRQAAGRGLQLLFYSVGIGQISSEVPQNLSASRPQDRQFILSSKKLLLSDSGFYLCAWSVPGNPWTFGSGTRLTVV.

This clonotype showed up just a few times. This chain links TRBV19 with TRBJ1-1, with D perhaps matching TRBD1 (6 bases). Germline values: CDR1 LNHDA, CDR2 SQIVND (reference sequence). Trimming shortened V by 7 bases and J by 1 base, and 7 bases separated the two germline ends. CDR3 length: 12 residues. In nucleotides, the CDR3 is TGTGCCAGTAAACAGGGGAACACTGAAGCTTTCTTT. This codes for CASKQGNTEAFF.

Only a few counts were recorded for this clonotype. The chain recombines TRBV20-1 with TRBJ2-1, with D possibly matching TRBD1 (6 bases). CDR1 and CDR2 from the germline V gene are DFQATT and SNEGSKA (reference sequence). The CDR3 length is 13 residues. Trimming left V 3 bases short and J 11 bases short, with 17 bases between. The CDR3 sequence is CSARTPDRDKQFF. The CDR3 bases are TGCAGTGCTAGGACGCCAGATAGGGACAAGCAGTTCTTC.

This clonotype was picked up a small number of times. This chain joins TRBV27 and TRBJ1-1; TRBD1 agrees at 7 bases. V shed 5 bases and J 5 bases; nucleotides not matched to a gene: 11. Germline CDR1 is MNHEY and CDR2 is SMNVEV (reference sequence). This CDR3 is built from 15 residues. CDR3 protein: CASSLQGGGGTEAFF. The CDR3 nucleotides read TGTGCCAGCAGTCTCCAGGGGGGGGGCGGTACTGAAGCTTTCTTT.

This clonotype was picked up a small number of times. The gene calls are TRBV5-4 and TRBJ1-1, with D perhaps matching TRBD1 (5 bases). The CDR3 is made up of 17 amino acids. Trimming removed 4 bases at V and 5 bases at J, with 24 bases between. Germline loops: CDR1 SGHNT, CDR2 YYREEE (reference sequence). The CDR3 loop reads CASSLGRGAPGRTEAFF. CDR3 sequence (DNA): TGTGCCAGCAGCCTAGGACGGGGCGCCCCGGGGAGAACTGAAGCTTTCTTT.

The rearrangement joins TRBV11-1 to TRBJ2-3, with 7 nucleotides matching TRBD2. The CDR3 length is 14 residues. The V gene's germline CDR1 is SGHAT and CDR2 FQDESV (reference sequence). Trimming took 3 bases from V and 2 from J; bases not matched to a gene: 2. The CDR3 here is CASSLGLLTDTQYF. The CDR3 bases are TGTGCCAGCAGCTTGGGACTACTCACAGATACGCAGTATTTT.

The table lists this clonotype with a few counts. J is TRBJ1-1 and V is TRBV18; TRBD1 matches 9 bases. J was trimmed by 5 bases and V by 1 base; bases with no gene match: 5. The CDR3 is 15 amino acids. Germline V gives CDR1 KGHSH, CDR2 LQKENI. The CDR3 DNA follows: TGTGCCAGCTCACCACGACAGGGGGATGGGACTGAAGCTTTCTTT. It yields the protein CASSPRQGDGTEAFF. Looking up the rest from reference TRBV18 and TRBJ1-1 gives the full variable domain: NAGVMQNPRHLVRRRGQEARLRCSPMKGHSHVYWYRQLPEEGLKFMVYLQKENIIDESGMPKERFSAEFPKEGPSILRIQQVVRGDSAAYFCASSPRQGDGTEAFFGQGTRLTVV.